The next 32 T cell receptor beta chains were all read from a single sample in a study of early T cells in non-severe SARS-CoV-2 infection. TCRdb used MiXCR to reprocess the 5' RACE reads, holding one entry per CDR3 protein. The data contain 85,000 to 90,000 distinct CDR3 sequences, around 15% of them singletons. The sequencing input was whole blood. These receptors came from an adult who was a healthcare worker with PCR-confirmed SARS-CoV-2 infection or an uninfected control (not recorded which).

The rearrangement links TRBV29-1 to TRBJ1-4; D is unresolved. Germline V gene sequence: CDR1 SQVTM, CDR2 ANQGSEA. The CDR3 runs to 12 residues. V lost 4 bases to trimming and J lost 8 bases, with 11 bases between them. CDR3: CSVVGQTEKLFF. In DNA, the CDR3 is TGCAGCGTTGTCGGGCAGACGGAAAAACTGTTTTTT.

The chain uses TRBV20-1 and TRBJ2-7; 8 bases are shared with TRBD1. Germline V CDR1 and CDR2: DFQATT, SNEGSKA (reference sequence). V was pared by 0 bases and J by 1 base, with 5 bases of the junction left unmatched. This CDR3 spans 15 amino acids. CDR3 DNA sequence: TGCAGTGCTAGAGACGACAGGGGTCCTTCCTACGAGCAGTACTTC. The encoded protein is CSARDDRGPSYEQYF.

J is TRBJ2-3 and V is TRBV5-1; 7 bases are a match to TRBD2. J was trimmed by 0 bases and V by 4 bases; bases with no gene match: 8. The CDR3 sequence is 16 residues long. Germline V gene data show CDR1 as SGHRS and CDR2 as YFSETQ. CDR3 loop: CASSKGTTPSTDTQYF. The DNA of the CDR3 is TGCGCCAGCAGCAAGGGGACTACCCCTAGCACAGATACGCAGTATTTT.

The sample holds a few counts of this clonotype. This chain links TRBV28 with TRBJ2-5; no clear D. The CDR3 totals 14 residues. The V end lost 6 bases, the J end lost 2 bases, and 13 bases lay between the germline ends. CDR1 is MDHEN, CDR2 SYDVKM, per germline. CDR3 bases: TGTGCCAGCAGCCCGTCAGGAACACAAGAGACCCAGTACTTC. It specifies CASSPSGTQETQYF.

The chain couples TRBV5-4 to TRBJ1-1; the D gene is possibly TRBD1 (6 bases). This CDR3 has 15 amino acids. Germline V gene lookup returns CDR1 SGHNT and CDR2 YYREEE (reference sequence). The V and J ends lost 4 bases and 0 bases respectively, with 13 bases between them. Here the CDR3 DNA reads TGTGCCAGCAGCCCCGACGGGGGCATGAACACTGAAGCTTTCTTT. This sequence encodes CASSPDGGMNTEAFF.

The chain uses TRBV3-1 and TRBJ1-3; tentatively, D is TRBD1 (5 bases). Per germline, CDR1 LGHDT and CDR2 YNNKEL (reference sequence). The CDR3 length is 16 residues. V gave up 4 bases and J gave up 0 bases, with 13 bases separating them. The CDR3 DNA reads as TGTGCCAGCAGCCCGCGAGAGGGGAACTCTGGAAACACCATATATTTT. This gives the protein CASSPREGNSGNTIYF.

This clonotype was counted ten times or more. V and J are TRBV5-4 and TRBJ2-3; D is unresolved. This CDR3 comprises 15 residues. V was clipped by 4 bases and J by 6 bases, with 18 bases between them. Germline V gene data show CDR1 as SGHNT and CDR2 as YYREEE (reference sequence). The CDR3 is CASSGRAPAPDTQYF. CDR3 DNA sequence: TGTGCCAGCAGCGGCCGGGCCCCTGCCCCGGATACGCAGTATTTT.

The rearrangement uses TRBV20-1 and TRBJ2-3, with 13 bases identical to TRBD2. From germline, CDR1 is DFQATT and CDR2 SNEGSKA (reference sequence). V shed 6 bases, J shed 3 bases, and the junction held 3 bases outside the gene matches. The CDR3 has 14 amino acids. In DNA form, the CDR3 reads TGCAGTGCACTAGCGGGGGGGTATACAGATACGCAGTATTTT. Amino acids: CSALAGGYTDTQYF.

This clonotype occurred many times. The chain uses TRBV7-6 and TRBJ2-3; 9 nucleotides align to TRBD2. Germline CDR1 SGHVS, CDR2 FNYEAQ. V lost 1 base to trimming and J lost 3 bases; unmatched junction nucleotides: 14. The CDR3 length is 19 residues. The CDR3 nucleotides read TGTGCCAGCAGCTTAGGAGCGGGCGCTAGCGGGGCAGTTACAGATACGCAGTATTTT. Translating it yields CASSLGAGASGAVTDTQYF.

The chain has TRBV20-1 and TRBJ1-5; D is unclear. From germline, CDR1 is DFQATT and CDR2 SNEGSKA (reference sequence). The length of the CDR3 is 12 residues. V dropped 0 bases and J dropped 7 bases, with 7 bases sitting between them. The CDR3 protein is CSARDISQPQHF. The DNA of the CDR3 is TGCAGTGCTAGAGATATTAGCCAGCCCCAGCATTTT.

The chain joins TRBV12-3 or TRBV12-4 to TRBJ2-1; D may correspond to TRBD1 or TRBD2 (6 bases each). Deletions cut 1 base from V and 8 bases from J, with 12 bases between. CDR3 length: 14 residues. The CDR3 spells CASSLGTGADEQFF. The CDR3 bases are TGTGCCAGCAGTTTAGGTACGGGGGCGGATGAGCAGTTCTTC.

This clonotype came up many times. The rearrangement uses TRBV20-1 and TRBJ2-6; D is perhaps TRBD1 or TRBD2 (5 bases each). The germline V gene has CDR1 DFQATT and CDR2 SNEGSKA (reference sequence). This CDR3 spans 13 amino acids. V gave up 7 bases and J gave up 0 bases, with 7 bases separating them. The CDR3 DNA reads TGCAGTGTCGGGACCTCTGGGGCCAACGTCCTGACTTTC. This gives the protein CSVGTSGANVLTF.

A few counts support this clonotype. The chain is built from TRBV18 and TRBJ2-1; D tentatively reads TRBD1 or TRBD2 (5 bases each). Trimming removed 2 bases from V and 2 bases from J, with 16 bases in between. CDR3 length equals 17 residues. CDR1 is KGHSH, CDR2 LQKENI, per germline. The CDR3: CASSPFEGPQPYNEQFF. The CDR3, as DNA: TGTGCCAGCTCACCATTCGAGGGACCCCAGCCCTACAATGAGCAGTTCTTC.

The sample holds a few counts of this clonotype. The chain employs TRBV6-2 or TRBV6-3 and TRBJ2-5, with 7 bases matching TRBD1. J lost 9 bases, V lost 6 bases, and 7 bases had no gene match. Per the germline V gene, CDR1 is MNHEY and CDR2 is SVGEGT. CDR3 size: 12 residues. CDR3 sequence reads: CASRGQNGPQYF. DNA for the CDR3: TGTGCCAGCAGGGGACAGAACGGGCCCCAGTACTTC.

This rearrangement joins TRBV5-1 to TRBJ2-3; no reliable D call. The germline gives CDR1 SGHRS, CDR2 YFSETQ. The CDR3 runs 16 residues. The germline V and J ends were trimmed by 0 bases and 0 bases, with 11 bases remaining between them. CDR3 sequence: CASSLEGRPSTDTQYF. CDR3 bases: TGCGCCAGCAGCTTGGAGGGTAGACCTAGCACAGATACGCAGTATTTT.

The V gene is TRBV10-3, the J gene TRBJ1-1, with D possibly being TRBD1 (6 bases). This CDR3 contains 14 residues. V was cut by 6 bases and J by 1 base, with 12 bases left in between. Per the germline V gene, CDR1 is ENHRY and CDR2 is SYGVKD. CDR3 region: CAIRERGGNTEAFF. The CDR3 coding sequence is TGTGCCATCAGGGAAAGAGGGGGGAACACTGAAGCTTTCTTT.

There are a few counts of this clonotype. This chain connects TRBV7-2 to TRBJ1-4; D is unresolved. This CDR3 spans 14 amino acids. V was shortened by 1 base and J by 6 bases, with 9 bases between the two germline ends. Germline lookup yields CDR1 SGHTA and CDR2 FQGNSA. Written as DNA, the CDR3 is TGTGCCAGCAGCTTAGTTTATAACGATGAAAAACTGTTTTTT. It is translated as CASSLVYNDEKLFF.

This clonotype was counted only a few times. This rearrangement joins TRBV25-1 to TRBJ2-5; D uncertain. This CDR3 spans 15 amino acids. V lost 4 bases, J lost 5 bases, and 17 bases lay in between. Germline CDR1 reads MGHDK; CDR2 reads SYGVNS. This CDR3 is CASSGSTLPMETQYF. In DNA, the CDR3 is TGTGCCAGCAGTGGATCGACCCTCCCGATGGAGACCCAGTACTTC.

This clonotype was seen more than once but under ten times. This sequence joins TRBV6-5 and TRBJ1-1; D not resolved. Trimming cost V 5 bases and J 3 bases, with 16 bases left between them. The CDR3 is 15 amino acids. CDR1 MNHEY and CDR2 SVGAGI come from the germline V gene. The CDR3 reads CASSEGPPRDTEAFF. DNA for the CDR3: TGTGCCAGCAGTGAGGGCCCCCCCCGCGACACTGAAGCTTTCTTT.

Written as DNA, the CDR3 is TGCGCCAGCAGCTTGGGGGCAGAAAGTCAGCCCCAGCATTTT. It specifies CASSLGAESQPQHF. The chain couples TRBV5-1 to TRBJ1-5; D remains unclear. Germline loops: CDR1 SGHRS, CDR2 YFSETQ. The CDR3 has 14 amino acids. Trimming pared 0 bases from V and 6 bases from J, leaving 10 bases between.

The gene calls are TRBV4-2 and TRBJ2-7; the match to TRBD2 covers 15 bases. This CDR3 contains 16 residues. Germline-derived CDR1 and CDR2 are LGHNA and YNFKEQ. J was trimmed by 6 bases and V by 5 bases; bases with no gene match: 8. CDR3 amino acids: CASSSARTSGGGEQYF. CDR3 nucleotides: TGTGCCAGCAGCTCAGCCCGGACTAGCGGGGGGGGCGAGCAGTACTTC.

This clonotype has more than one count but fewer than ten. CDR3 protein: CASSLTSGNTEAFF. The DNA for the CDR3 is TGCGCCAGCAGCTTGACCAGCGGGAACACTGAAGCTTTCTTT. This chain links TRBV5-1 with TRBJ1-1; D remains ambiguous. The CDR3 extends over 14 amino acids. Germline-derived CDR1 and CDR2 are SGHRS and YFSETQ. V lost 1 base to trimming and J lost 1 base, with 8 bases between them.

This clonotype was recorded a few times. This chain connects TRBV28 to TRBJ2-7; D is perhaps TRBD1 (6 bases). The CDR3 runs to 12 residues. Germline lookup yields CDR1 MDHEN and CDR2 SYDVKM. V dropped 10 bases and J dropped 0 bases, with 10 bases sitting between them. The CDR3 here is CAIGTFSYEQYF. CDR3 sequence (DNA): TGTGCCATCGGGACATTCTCCTACGAGCAGTACTTC. Full variable domain (remainder filled in from reference TRBV28 and TRBJ2-7): DVKVTQSSRYLVKRTGEKVFLECVQDMDHENMFWYRQDPGLGLRLIYFSYDVKMKEKGDIPEGYSVSREKKERFSLILESASTNQTSMYLCAIGTFSYEQYFGPGTRLTVT.

The V and J genes are TRBV12-3 or TRBV12-4 and TRBJ1-6; tentative D call: TRBD1 (5 bases). Trimming shortened V by 4 bases and J by 7 bases, and 11 bases separated the two germline ends. The CDR3 has 14 residues. Here the CDR3 reads CASSSGTRNSPLHF. CDR3 coding DNA: TGTGCCAGCAGTTCCGGGACTCGGAATTCACCCCTCCACTTT.

The genes are TRBV29-1 and TRBJ1-1; no clear D. The CDR3 totals 11 residues. Germline loops: CDR1 SQVTM, CDR2 ANQGSEA. V was pared by 5 bases and J by 0 bases, with 4 bases between. The CDR3 coding sequence is TGCAGCGTTCTATTGAACACTGAAGCTTTCTTT. Translation: CSVLLNTEAFF. Full variable domain (missing parts from reference TRBV29-1 and TRBJ1-1): SAVISQKPSRDICQRGTSLTIQCQVDSQVTMMFWYRQQPGQSLTLIATANQGSEATYESGFVIDKFPISRPNLTFSTLTVSNMSPEDSSIYLCSVLLNTEAFFGQGTRLTVV.

The V and J genes are TRBV19 and TRBJ2-7; the D gene is possibly TRBD1 (6 bases). The CDR3 is 16 residues long. V was cut by 4 bases and J by 3 bases, with 19 bases left in between. Looked up from germline, CDR1 is LNHDA and CDR2 is SQIVND (reference sequence). The CDR3 reads CASSTTRGIRLYEQYF. CDR3 in DNA: TGTGCCAGTAGTACGACCAGGGGAATCCGACTCTACGAGCAGTACTTC.

The rearrangement joins TRBV14 to TRBJ2-7; no firm D call. Germline CDR1 is SGHDN and CDR2 is FVKESK. With 1 base removed from V and 4 bases from J, the gap between germline ends came to 5 bases. This CDR3 contains 12 residues. CDR3 region: CASSQVMYEQYF. DNA of the CDR3: TGTGCCAGCAGCCAAGTTATGTACGAGCAGTACTTC.

This clonotype has a handful of counts. The chain employs TRBV3-1 and TRBJ1-4; 9 bases fit TRBD1. J lost 5 bases, V lost 2 bases, and 6 bases had no gene match. This CDR3 has 16 residues. The V gene's germline CDR1 is LGHDT and CDR2 YNNKEL (reference sequence). CDR3 loop: CASSQRGTGPNEKLFF. The CDR3 DNA follows: TGTGCCAGCAGCCAAAGGGGGACAGGGCCGAATGAAAAACTGTTTTTT.

The chain is built from TRBV4-1 and TRBJ2-1; D is undetermined. CDR1 is MGHRA and CDR2 is YSYEKL in the germline V gene. CDR3 length: 18 amino acids. V was shortened by 3 bases and J by 0 bases, with 18 bases between the two germline ends. The CDR3 here is CASSQSSVAVASYNEQFF. The CDR3 DNA follows: TGCGCCAGCAGCCAGTCAAGCGTGGCGGTCGCCTCCTACAATGAGCAGTTCTTC.

This clonotype was detected a few times. The gene calls are TRBV12-3 or TRBV12-4 and TRBJ1-4; TRBD1 matches at 8 bases. The CDR3 length is 14 residues. Unmatched junction bases numbered 8, after V lost 6 bases and J lost 8 bases. The CDR3 here is CASSPPGQAEKLFF. The CDR3, as DNA: TGTGCCAGCAGCCCTCCGGGACAGGCAGAAAAACTGTTTTTT.

This clonotype was picked up a small number of times. V usage is TRBV18 and J usage is TRBJ1-1, with D possibly being TRBD1 (6 bases). Germline-derived CDR1 and CDR2 are KGHSH and LQKENI. V was shortened by 3 bases and J by 4 bases, with 6 bases between the two germline ends. This CDR3 is 12 amino acids long. In nucleotides, the CDR3 is TGTGCCAGCTCACCGGACAGCACTGAAGCTTTCTTT. Its translation: CASSPDSTEAFF.

This clonotype was counted at least ten times. The chain employs TRBV6-5 and TRBJ1-4, with TRBD1 identical over 7 bases. Per the germline V gene, CDR1 is MNHEY and CDR2 is SVGAGI. The V gene end was trimmed by 6 bases and the J gene end by 10 bases; junction bases not matched to a gene: 8. The CDR3 extends over 13 amino acids. The CDR3 bases are TGTGCCAGCAGCCCCGACAGGGCTGGAAAACTGTTTTTT. It specifies CASSPDRAGKLFF.